The clone carrying this TCR beta chain is termed medium-sized. No antigen is known for it. The V end was cut by 3 bases, the J end by 5 bases, with 11 bases between. The CDR3 covers 13 residues. The germline V gene has CDR1 LNHNV and CDR2 YYDKDF (reference sequence). This entry belongs to a study of CD8 T cells in ankylosing spondylitis. Broader study findings: Blood from ankylosing spondylitis patients appeared to carry a characteristic roughly 8-variant TCR beta motif. Disease-associated clones were CD8+ and fairly uncommon in peripheral blood.

Molecular-barcoded quantitative 5'-RACE produced these TCR beta libraries. TCRdb reanalysed the 5' RACE reads using MiXCR and keeps one entry per CDR3 protein. The data show roughly 140,000 distinct CDR3 sequences, around 42% seen once. The receptor was isolated from a male donor with ankylosing spondylitis. What was sequenced was synovial fluid, either unsorted or a sorted T cell fraction (not recorded which). This sequence joins TRBV15 and TRBJ2-7; tentatively, D is TRBD2 (6 bases). The CDR3 sequence: CATSRGEVHEQYF. The CDR3 bases are TGTGCCACCAGCAGGGGGGAGGTCCACGAGCAGTACTTC.